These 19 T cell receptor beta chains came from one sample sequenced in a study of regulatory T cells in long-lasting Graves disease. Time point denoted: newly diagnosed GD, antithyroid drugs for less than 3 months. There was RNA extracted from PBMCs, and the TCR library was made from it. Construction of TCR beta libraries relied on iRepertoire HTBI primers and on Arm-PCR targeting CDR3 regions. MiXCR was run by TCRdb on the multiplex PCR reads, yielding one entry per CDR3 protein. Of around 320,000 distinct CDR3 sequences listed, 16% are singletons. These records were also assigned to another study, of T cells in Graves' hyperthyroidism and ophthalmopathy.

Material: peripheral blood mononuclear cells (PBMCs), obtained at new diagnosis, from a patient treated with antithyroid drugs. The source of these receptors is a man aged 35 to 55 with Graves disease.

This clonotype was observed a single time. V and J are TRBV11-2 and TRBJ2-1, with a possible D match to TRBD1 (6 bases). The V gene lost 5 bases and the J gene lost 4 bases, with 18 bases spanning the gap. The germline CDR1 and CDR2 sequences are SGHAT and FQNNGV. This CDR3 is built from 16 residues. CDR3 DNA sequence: TGTGCCAGCAGCCAAATCCGCTGGGGGCTTTACAATGAGCAGTTCTTC. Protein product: CASSQIRWGLYNEQFF.

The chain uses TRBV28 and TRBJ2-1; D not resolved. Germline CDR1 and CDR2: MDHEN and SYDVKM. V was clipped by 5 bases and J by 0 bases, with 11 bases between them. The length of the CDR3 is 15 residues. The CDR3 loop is CASSPDILSYNEQFF. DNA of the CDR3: TGTGCCAGCAGTCCCGACATACTCTCCTACAATGAGCAGTTCTTC. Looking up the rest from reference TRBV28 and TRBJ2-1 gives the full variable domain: DVKVTQSSRYLVKRTGEKVFLECVQDMDHENMFWYRQDPGLGLRLIYFSYDVKMKEKGDIPEGYSVSREKKERFSLILESASTNQTSMYLCASSPDILSYNEQFFGPGTRLTVL.

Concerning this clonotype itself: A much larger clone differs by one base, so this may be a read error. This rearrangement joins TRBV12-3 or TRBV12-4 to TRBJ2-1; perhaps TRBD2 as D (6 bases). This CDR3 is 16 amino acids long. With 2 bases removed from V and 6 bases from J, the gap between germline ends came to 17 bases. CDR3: CASSLSGVGGFNEQFF. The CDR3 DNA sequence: TGTGCCAGCAGTTTATCTGGAGTGGGGGGTTTCAATGAGCAGTTCTTC.

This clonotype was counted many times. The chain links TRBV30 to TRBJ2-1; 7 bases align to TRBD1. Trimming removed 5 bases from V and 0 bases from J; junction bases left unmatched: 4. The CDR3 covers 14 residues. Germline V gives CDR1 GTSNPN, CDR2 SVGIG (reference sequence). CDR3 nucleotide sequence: TGTGCCTGGGGGAGACAGGGCTCCTACAATGAGCAGTTCTTC. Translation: CAWGRQGSYNEQFF. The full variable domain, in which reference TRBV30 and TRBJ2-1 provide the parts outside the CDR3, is SQTIHQWPATLVQPVGSPLSLECTVEGTSNPNLYWYRQAAGRGLQLLFYSVGIGQISSEVPQNLSASRPQDRQFILSSKKLLLSDSGFYLCAWGRQGSYNEQFFGPGTRLTVL.

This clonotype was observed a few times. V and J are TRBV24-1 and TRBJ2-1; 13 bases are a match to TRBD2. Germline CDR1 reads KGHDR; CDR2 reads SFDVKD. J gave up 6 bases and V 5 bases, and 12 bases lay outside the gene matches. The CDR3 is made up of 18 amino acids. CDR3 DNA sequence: TGTGCCACCAGTGGCCCTACTAGCGGGGGGGCGACAGGCAATGAGCAGTTCTTC. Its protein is CATSGPTSGGATGNEQFF.

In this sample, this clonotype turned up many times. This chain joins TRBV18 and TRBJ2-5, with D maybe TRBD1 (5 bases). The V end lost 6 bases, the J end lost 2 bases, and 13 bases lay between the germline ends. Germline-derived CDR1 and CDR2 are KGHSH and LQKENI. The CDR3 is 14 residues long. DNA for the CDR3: TGTGCCAGCTCGAAGACAGAAAGACAAGAGACCCAGTACTTC. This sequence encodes CASSKTERQETQYF.

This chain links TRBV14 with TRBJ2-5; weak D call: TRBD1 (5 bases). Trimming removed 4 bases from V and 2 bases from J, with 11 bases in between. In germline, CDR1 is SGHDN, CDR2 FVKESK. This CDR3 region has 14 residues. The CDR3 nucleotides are TGTGCCAGCAGCCCCTGGCAGGGACAAGAGACCCAGTACTTC. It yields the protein CASSPWQGQETQYF. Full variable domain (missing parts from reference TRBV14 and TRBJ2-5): EAGVTQFPSHSVIEKGQTVTLRCDPISGHDNLYWYRRVMGKEIKFLLHFVKESKQDESGMPNNRFLAERTGGTYSTLKVQPAELEDSGVYFCASSPWQGQETQYFGPGTRLLVL.

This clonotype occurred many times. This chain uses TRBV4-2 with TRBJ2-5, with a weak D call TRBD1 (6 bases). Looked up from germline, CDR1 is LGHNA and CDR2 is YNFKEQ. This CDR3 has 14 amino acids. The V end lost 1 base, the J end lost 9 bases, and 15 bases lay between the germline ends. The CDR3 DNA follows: TGTGCCAGCAGCCAAGTGGGCGCCGAGGGGGCCCAGTACTTC. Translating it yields CASSQVGAEGAQYF.

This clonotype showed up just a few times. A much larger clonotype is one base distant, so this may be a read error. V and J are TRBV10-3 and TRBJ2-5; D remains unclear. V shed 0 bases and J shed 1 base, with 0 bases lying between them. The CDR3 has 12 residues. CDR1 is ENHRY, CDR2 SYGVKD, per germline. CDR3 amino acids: CAISESQETQYF. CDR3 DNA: TGTGCCATCAGTGAGTCCCAAGAGACCCAGTACTTC.

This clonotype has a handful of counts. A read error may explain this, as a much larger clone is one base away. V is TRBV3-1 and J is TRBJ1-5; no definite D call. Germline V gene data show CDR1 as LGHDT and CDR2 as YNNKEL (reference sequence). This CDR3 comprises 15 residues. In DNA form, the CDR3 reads TGTGCCAGCAGCCAAGTTCCAAACAGCAATCAGCCCCCGCATTTT. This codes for CASSQVPNSNQPPHF.

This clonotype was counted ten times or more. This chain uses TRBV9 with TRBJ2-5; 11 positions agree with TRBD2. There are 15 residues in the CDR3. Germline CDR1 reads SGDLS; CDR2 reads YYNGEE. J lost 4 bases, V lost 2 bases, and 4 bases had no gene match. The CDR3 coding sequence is TGTGCCAGCAGCGTTAGCGGGGGGGCTGTAGAGACCCAGTACTTC. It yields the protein CASSVSGGAVETQYF.

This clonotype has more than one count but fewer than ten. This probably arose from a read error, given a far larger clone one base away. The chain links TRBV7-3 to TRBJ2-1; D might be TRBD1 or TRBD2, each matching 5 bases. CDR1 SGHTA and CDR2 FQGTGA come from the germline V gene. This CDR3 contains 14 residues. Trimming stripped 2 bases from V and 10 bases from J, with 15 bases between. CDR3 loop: CASSLYGLGDEQFF. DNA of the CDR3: TGTGCCAGCAGCTTATACGGGTTGGGGGACGAGCAGTTCTTC.

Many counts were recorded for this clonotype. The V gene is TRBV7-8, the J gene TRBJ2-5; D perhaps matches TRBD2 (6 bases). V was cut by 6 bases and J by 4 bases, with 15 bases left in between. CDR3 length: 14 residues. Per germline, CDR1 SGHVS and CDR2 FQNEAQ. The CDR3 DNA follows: TGTGCCAGCAGTCGCGGGGTGATCATAGAGACCCAGTACTTC. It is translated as CASSRGVIIETQYF.

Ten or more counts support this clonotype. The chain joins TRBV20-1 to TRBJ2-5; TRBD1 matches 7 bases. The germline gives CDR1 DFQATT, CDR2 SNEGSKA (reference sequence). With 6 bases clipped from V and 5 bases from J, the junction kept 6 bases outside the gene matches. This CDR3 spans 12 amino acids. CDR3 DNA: TGCAGTGCGGAAGACAGGGCCGAGACCCAGTACTTC. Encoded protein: CSAEDRAETQYF.

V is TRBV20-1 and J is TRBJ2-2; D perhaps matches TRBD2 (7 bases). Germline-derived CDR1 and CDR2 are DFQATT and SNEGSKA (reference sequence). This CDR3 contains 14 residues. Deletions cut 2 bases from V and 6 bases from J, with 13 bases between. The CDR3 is CSARPGGGPGELFF. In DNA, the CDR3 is TGCAGTGCTAGACCTGGGGGGGGCCCCGGGGAGCTGTTTTTT.

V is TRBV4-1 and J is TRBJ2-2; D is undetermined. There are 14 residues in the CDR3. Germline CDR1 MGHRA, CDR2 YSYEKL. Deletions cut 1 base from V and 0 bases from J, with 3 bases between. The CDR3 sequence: CASSQVSNTGELFF. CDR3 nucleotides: TGCGCCAGCAGCCAAGTTTCGAACACCGGGGAGCTGTTTTTT.

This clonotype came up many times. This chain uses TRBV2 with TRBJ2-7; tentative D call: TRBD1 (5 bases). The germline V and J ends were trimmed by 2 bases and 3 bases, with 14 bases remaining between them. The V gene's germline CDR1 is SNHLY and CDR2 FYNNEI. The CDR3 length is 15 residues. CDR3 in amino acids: CASSEPGRELYEQYF. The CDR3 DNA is TGTGCCAGCAGTGAACCCGGCAGGGAACTCTACGAGCAGTACTTC.

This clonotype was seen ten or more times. This chain's CDR3 is CASSLWRVNRNEQFF. CDR3 coding DNA: TGTGCCAGCAGTTTATGGCGAGTTAATCGGAATGAGCAGTTCTTC. This rearrangement joins TRBV12-3 or TRBV12-4 to TRBJ2-1; the D is unclear. Trimming left V 2 bases short and J 7 bases short, with 15 bases between. The CDR3 sequence is 15 residues long.

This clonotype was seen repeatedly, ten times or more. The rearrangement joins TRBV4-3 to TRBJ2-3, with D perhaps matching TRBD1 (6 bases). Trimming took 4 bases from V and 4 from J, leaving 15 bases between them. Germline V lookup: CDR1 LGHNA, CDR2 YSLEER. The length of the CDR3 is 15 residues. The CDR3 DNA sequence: TGCGCCAGCAGCCCTTACAGGGTGACCGCAGATACGCAGTATTTT. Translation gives CASSPYRVTADTQYF.